This T cell receptor (beta chain) was recorded in a study of shared clonotypes between healthy human individuals. Generated by immunoSEQ multiplex PCR, the TCRdb table keeps only in-frame clones and is missing some. The sample consists of about 470,000 clones, around 75% of them appearing once. Germline V gene sequence: CDR1 SEHNR, CDR2 FQNEAQ (reference sequence). The CDR3 has 13 amino acids. V lost 1 base and J 8 bases, leaving 9 bases between the germline ends. Recent acute infections and vaccinations were absent in the healthy HIV-negative adult donors. The receptor was isolated from a woman between 40 and 50 years old in good health. Some clones in this sample may be carry-over from other donors' samples. Sequencing was performed on PBMCs. The chain is built from TRBV7-9 and TRBJ2-1; D is possibly TRBD2 (6 bases). The CDR3 region is CASSLGDWYEQFF. CDR3 nucleotide sequence: TGTGCCAGCAGCTTAGGGGACTGGTATGAGCAGTTCTTC.